This T cell receptor (beta chain) was identified during a study of beta chain features in type 1 diabetes. Reverse transcription of all isolated RNA meant that expressed TCRB transcripts were sequenced. Clones were sequenced by immunoSEQ multiplex PCR, and TCRdb holds only the in-frame ones, with some missing. The table shows about 740,000 clones, with about an eighth occurring only once. Study observations and caveats: Significant though moderate, a shortening of TCRB CDR3s appeared in all four CD4+ subsets of Type 1 diabetes patients.

With regard to this clone: Its antigen is not known.

CDR3 length: 15 residues. With 5 bases removed from V and 7 bases from J, the gap between germline ends came to 15 bases. The germline gives CDR1 MNHEY, CDR2 SMNVEV (reference sequence). This clonotype originated in a man younger than 35 with type 1 diabetes. The V call is TRBV27, the J call TRBJ1-6; D is perhaps TRBD1 (5 bases). The sequenced sample was naive CD4+ T cells from blood. The CDR3 spells CASSAPTVVNSPLHF. The CDR3 nucleotides read TGTGCCAGCAGTGCCCCGACAGTGGTGAATTCACCCCTCCACTTT.